This T cell receptor (beta chain) was retrieved from a study of Tregs in tolerant kidney transplant recipients. This CDR3 is built from 12 residues. Per germline, CDR1 LNHDA and CDR2 SQIVND (reference sequence). Trimming cost V 6 bases and J 1 base, with 7 bases left between them. Related graft donors supplied nonmyeloablative bone marrow transplants, and mixed chimerism was transient. Unstimulated regulatory T cells (CD4+CD25+CD127-), CD4+CD25- non-regulatory cells, CD4 and CD8 cells were FACS-sorted from thawed PBMCs. Some clones are missing from TCRdb's copy, which holds only in-frame ones; the method was immunoSEQ multiplex PCR. The sample consists of tens of thousands of clones, 90% to 95% of them appearing once.

The sample in question was CD4+ T cells from blood (PBMCs), obtained 24 months after the transplant. V is TRBV19 and J is TRBJ2-7, with a weak D call TRBD2 (5 bases). The origin of this receptor is a human patient who received a combined kidney and bone marrow transplant. Some T cells may be transferred from the graft donor. This chain's CDR3 is CASSRGSYEQYF. CDR3 coding DNA: TGTGCCAGTAGCCGAGGGTCCTACGAGCAGTACTTC.